This TCR beta chain derives from a study of cytomegalovirus exposure and HLA in healthy donors. This clone showed up just once. The target antigen is unknown. A multiplex PCR was run with 60 Vbeta primers and 13 Jbeta primers. This table comes from immunoSEQ multiplex PCR, and its TCRdb copy is limited to in-frame clones, with some not included. The repertoire has roughly 110,000 clones, roughly 74% of them found once; the top ten carry 2.5%. Trimming left V 8 bases short and J 0 bases short, with 13 bases between. This CDR3 region has 15 residues. Germline V gene data show CDR1 as SNHLY and CDR2 as FYNNEI. Findings of the study overall: Across all donors, roughly uniform sequencing depth was an assumption of the presence/absence analyses. It was reportedly the case that the classifier diagnosed cytomegalovirus status with high specificity and sensitivity.

Sequencing was performed on PBMCs. The V gene is TRBV2, the J gene TRBJ2-2; D is unclear. The TCR comes from a man between 40 and 49 years old in good health and CMV-seronegative. This CDR3 is CASRSETSNTGELFF. CDR3 DNA: TGTGCCAGCCGTTCGGAGACCTCGAACACCGGGGAGCTGTTTTTT.